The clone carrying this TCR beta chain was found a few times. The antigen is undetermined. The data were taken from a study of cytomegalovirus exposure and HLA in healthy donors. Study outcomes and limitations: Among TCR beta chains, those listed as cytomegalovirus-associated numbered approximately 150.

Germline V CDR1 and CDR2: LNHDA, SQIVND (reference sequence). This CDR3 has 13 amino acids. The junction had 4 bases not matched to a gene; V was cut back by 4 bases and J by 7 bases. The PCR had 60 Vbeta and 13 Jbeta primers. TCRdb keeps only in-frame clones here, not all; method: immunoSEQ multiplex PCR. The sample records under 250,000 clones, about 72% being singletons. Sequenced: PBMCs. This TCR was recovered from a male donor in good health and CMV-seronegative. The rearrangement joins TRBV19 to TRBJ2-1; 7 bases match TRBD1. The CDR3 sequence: CASSRQGRNEQFF. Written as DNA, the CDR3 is TGTGCCAGTAGTAGACAGGGTCGGAATGAGCAGTTCTTC.